This TCR beta chain was observed in a study of shared clonotypes between healthy human individuals. Findings and limits, study-wide: Naive subsets generally exceeded memory subsets in estimated richness.

Repertoires were generated with immunoSEQ multiplex PCR, while TCRdb's copy carries only in-frame clones and drops some. Of 1,400,000 or so clones listed, approximately 98.5% are singletons. Notes on this clone: Its cognate antigen is unknown. The same CDR3 can be traced to other DNA sequences in this sample.

Adult donors, all healthy and HIV-negative, had no recent acute infections or vaccinations. The authors divided CD4+ cells into CD45RA+ naive and CD45RA-negative memory subsets. CDR3 size: 15 residues. Germline V lookup: CDR1 MDHEN, CDR2 SYDVKM. V was cut by 2 bases and J by 0 bases, with 8 bases left in between. The chain joins TRBV28 to TRBJ1-5, with D hard to call. This clonotype was obtained from a man aged 30 to 39 in good health. The sample consisted of naive CD4+ T cells sorted from blood. Subset noted: CD45RA+ positively selected. CDR3 sequence (DNA): TGTGCCAGCAGTTTACCTGGTGGTAGCAATCAGCCCCAGCATTTT. Residues: CASSLPGGSNQPQHF.